This T cell receptor (beta chain) was obtained from a study of blood T cell repertoires in COVID-19. In the original processing: Reference gene primer amplification gave estimated nucleated cell counts. The protocol was immunoSEQ multiplex PCR, while the TCRdb copy is restricted to in-frame clones and leaves out a portion. Clonal size and the V and J genes are those of that table, whereas D and trimming came from the DNA. The sample yields about 110,000 clones, around 90% seen once. V lost 4 bases, J lost 8 bases, and 10 bases lay in between. The CDR3 sequence is 11 residues long. Germline loops: CDR1 SQVTM, CDR2 ANQGSEA.

The chain uses TRBV29-1 and TRBJ2-3; D is uncertain. The sample taken for sequencing was peripheral blood. This receptor was obtained from a human donor in a cohort sampled during active COVID-19. CDR3 protein: CSVGLPGTQYF. In DNA form, the CDR3 reads TGCAGCGTTGGACTCCCCGGTACGCAGTATTTT.